The T cell receptor beta chain described here comes from a study of blood T cell repertoires in COVID-19. Background on the study: Some COVID-19 samples were acute and others convalescent; all came from the United States, Italy and Spain. The cDNA or gDNA used as material had been derived from T cells, B-cell-depleted T cells, or PBMCs.

Only one count was recorded for this clone. Those enrolled in Seattle joined during active infection and were followed longitudinally afterward. Original data processing: It was from reference gene primer amplification that nucleated cell counts were estimated. The data were produced by immunoSEQ multiplex PCR, yet TCRdb's version contains in-frame clones alone and is incomplete. V and J calls and clone size are given by that table; D and trimming were obtained from the DNA. Of some 30,000 clones listed, approximately 85% were seen once; the top ten hold 28%. Germline values: CDR1 SEHNR, CDR2 FQNEAQ (reference sequence). CDR3 length: 14 amino acids. V lost 5 bases and J 7 bases, leaving 15 bases between the germline ends.

V and J are TRBV7-9 and TRBJ1-5, with D perhaps TRBD1 (5 bases). This TCR came from a woman of 80 years or more with COVID-19, enrolled during active disease. The sequenced sample consisted of peripheral blood. CDR3 nucleotide sequence: TGTGCCAGCAGCCTTCAGGGTCCTTCACAGCCCCAGCATTTT. This codes for CASSLQGPSQPQHF.